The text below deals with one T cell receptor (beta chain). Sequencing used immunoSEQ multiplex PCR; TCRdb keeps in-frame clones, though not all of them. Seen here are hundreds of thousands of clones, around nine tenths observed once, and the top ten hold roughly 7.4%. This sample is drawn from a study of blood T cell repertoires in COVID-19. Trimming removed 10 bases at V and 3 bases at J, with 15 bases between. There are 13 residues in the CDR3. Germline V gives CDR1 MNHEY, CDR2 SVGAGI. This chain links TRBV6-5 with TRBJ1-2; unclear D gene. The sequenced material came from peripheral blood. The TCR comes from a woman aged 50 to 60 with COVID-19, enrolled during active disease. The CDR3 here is CATGAAFDYGYTF. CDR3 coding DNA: TGTGCCACCGGAGCCGCTTTCGACTATGGCTACACCTTC.